This T cell receptor (beta chain) originates from a study of OX40 agonist ivuxolimab in advanced cancers. For the study at large: Patients received ivuxolimab, an agonistic anti-OX40 (CD134) antibody. A mean age of roughly 62 years, range about 23 to 90, was recorded, and roughly 80% were male.

As regards this clone: What it recognizes is unknown.

General study results and limits: Among T cells, CD8+ cells averaged more expanded clones than CD4+ cells.

Autoimmune disease history or systemic immunosuppression barred patients. The protocol was immunoSEQ multiplex PCR, while the TCRdb copy is restricted to in-frame clones and leaves out a portion. The profile shows roughly 56,000 clones, 70% to 90% of them singletons. Trimming left V 2 bases short and J 3 bases short, with 8 bases between. The CDR3 extends over 14 amino acids. In germline, CDR1 is MDHEN, CDR2 SYDVKM. The rearrangement joins TRBV28 to TRBJ2-1, with a possible D match to TRBD2 (6 bases). The receptor comes from an adult with an advanced solid tumor such as melanoma, head and neck, liver or kidney cancer. The sequencing used CD4+ or CD8+ T cells sorted from blood, collected in a trial of the OX40 agonist ivuxolimab. The CDR3, as DNA: TGTGCCAGCAGTTTAGCGGGACTCTACAATGAGCAGTTCTTC. Translating it yields CASSLAGLYNEQFF.